Presented here are 3 T cell receptor beta chains from one specimen sequenced in a study of regulatory T cells in long-lasting Graves disease. Time point defined: newly diagnosed GD, antithyroid drugs for less than 3 months. PBMC RNA served as the TCR library source. Arm-PCR with iRepertoire HTBI primers amplified the CDR3 regions for these TCR beta libraries. TCRdb redid the calling of the multiplex PCR reads with MiXCR, one entry per CDR3 protein. Of a few hundred thousand distinct CDR3 sequences listed, 12% are singletons. These data are also associated with another study on T cells in Graves' hyperthyroidism and ophthalmopathy.

The source was peripheral blood mononuclear cells (PBMCs), collected at new diagnosis, from a patient treated with antithyroid drugs. Receptors originate from a woman aged 18-35 years with Graves disease.

The chain joins TRBV12-5 to TRBJ1-5; D is unclear. V was shortened by 4 bases and J by 0 bases, with 4 bases between the two germline ends. The germline gives CDR1 LGHNT, CDR2 FRNRAP. The length of the CDR3 is 13 residues. CDR3 nucleotide sequence: TGTGCTAGTGGTTATAATAGCAATCAGCCCCAGCATTTT. It is translated as CASGYNSNQPQHF.

At least ten counts were recorded for this clonotype. The V call is TRBV6-1, the J call TRBJ2-7; tentatively, D is TRBD1 (5 bases). The CDR3 extends over 14 amino acids. V lost 2 bases, J lost 5 bases, and 13 bases lay in between. The germline CDR1 and CDR2 sequences are MNHNS and SASEGT. The CDR3 reads CASSEPKRGHEQYV. The CDR3 nucleotides read TGTGCCAGCAGTGAACCCAAAAGGGGCCACGAGCAGTACGTC.

Many counts were recorded for this clonotype. The CDR3 DNA follows: TGTGCCATCAGTGGCGCGCCGGGACAGGGTTTGACCGGGGAGCTGTTTTTT. Encoded protein: CAISGAPGQGLTGELFF. This chain links TRBV10-3 with TRBJ2-2; 9 bases fit TRBD1. This CDR3 comprises 17 residues. The germline gives CDR1 ENHRY, CDR2 SYGVKD. V shed 4 bases, J shed 5 bases, and the junction held 11 bases outside the gene matches.